The source of this TCR beta chain is a study of CD8 T cells in ankylosing spondylitis. MiXCR was run by TCRdb on the 5' RACE reads, yielding one entry per CDR3 protein. This table has 200,000 to 250,000 distinct CDR3 sequences, around 8% appearing once. Per the germline V gene, CDR1 is LGHNA and CDR2 is YSLEER. CDR3 length: 14 amino acids. Worth noting for this clonotype: A much larger clone lies one base from this, so it may be a read error.

The clonotype originates from a female donor with ankylosing spondylitis or in good health (not recorded which). The sample was blood, either unsorted or a sorted T cell fraction (not recorded which). The chain joins TRBV4-3 to TRBJ2-2; maybe TRBD2 (5 bases). CDR3: CTSSPDRGAGELFF. In nucleotides, the CDR3 is TGCACCAGCAGCCCGGACCGGGGTGCCGGGGAGCTGTTTTTT.